The entry below gives a single T cell receptor beta chain sequence along with its context. The antigen remains unidentified. One end of the junction does not line up with germline, which may come from a read error. The data are from a study of beta chain features in type 1 diabetes. Reverse transcribing all isolated RNA meant expressed TCRB transcripts were sequenced. Clones were read by immunoSEQ multiplex PCR, and TCRdb kept only the in-frame ones, dropping some. This table holds nearly 350,000 clones, around 9% found once. Points from the study as a whole: Moderately but significantly shorter TCRB CDR3s were found in Type 1 diabetes patients in all four CD4+ subsets. VDJ junctions in type 1 diabetes patients carried more deletions and fewer insertions.

The CDR3 totals 14 residues. The V gene's germline CDR1 is SEHNR and CDR2 FQNEAQ (reference sequence). The V and J genes are TRBV7-9 and TRBJ2-5, with TRBD1 matching 9 bases. The clonotype originates from a man younger than 40 with type 1 diabetes. Sequences were obtained from central memory CD4+ T cells from blood. Here the CDR3 reads CASSPRRQGGTQYF. As DNA, the CDR3 is TGCGCCAGCAGCCCTAGAAGACAGGGGGGGACCCAGTACTTC.